These 10 T cell receptor beta chains were sequenced from one sample in a study of blood T cell repertoires in COVID-19. The assay was immunoSEQ multiplex PCR, and TCRdb's table has in-frame clones only and misses some. The sample includes roughly 230,000 clones, about 88% of them seen just once. Sequencing was done on a sample of peripheral blood. These receptors originate from a man between 65 and 85 years old with acute or convalescent COVID-19.

The J gene is TRBJ1-5, the V gene TRBV7-8, with 9 bases that match TRBD1. Germline-derived CDR1 and CDR2 are SGHVS and FQNEAQ. CDR3 length: 19 residues. V trimming: 2 bases; J trimming: 2 bases; junction bases outside the gene matches: 13. The CDR3 region is CASSLLGGQGGSRNQPQHF. In DNA form, the CDR3 reads TGTGCCAGCAGCTTATTGGGGGGACAGGGAGGGTCGCGCAATCAGCCCCAGCATTTT.

The V call is TRBV12-3 or TRBV12-4, the J call TRBJ2-7; weak D call: TRBD2 (6 bases). Between the trimmed V and J ends, which lost 4 bases and 3 bases, there was a span of 10 bases. The CDR3 runs 13 residues. The CDR3 spells CASSYQRVYEQYF. CDR3 DNA sequence: TGTGCCAGCAGTTACCAGCGGGTCTACGAGCAGTACTTC.

The chain couples TRBV28 to TRBJ1-6; 7 bases map to TRBD1. Trimming cost V 6 bases and J 7 bases; bases outside gene matches: 9. The CDR3 runs 15 residues. Germline CDR1 is MDHEN and CDR2 is SYDVKM. This CDR3 reads CASRPRDRENSPLHF. As DNA, the CDR3 is TGTGCCAGCAGACCCAGAGACAGGGAAAATTCACCCCTCCACTTT.

The chain joins TRBV27 to TRBJ2-7; 8 nucleotides line up with TRBD1. Germline assignment: CDR1 MNHEY and CDR2 SMNVEV (reference sequence). Trimming at V came to 1 base and at J to 5 bases, leaving 10 bases not matched to a gene. The CDR3 totals 16 residues. The CDR3 bases are TGTGCCAGCAGTTTATTTGCGACAGGGGTTATCCACGAGCAGTACTTC. Translating it yields CASSLFATGVIHEQYF.

The chain has TRBV7-3 and TRBJ2-1, with 9 bases aligning to TRBD2. Germline values: CDR1 SGHTA, CDR2 FQGTGA. The CDR3 has 15 residues. V lost 2 bases to trimming and J lost 8 bases; unmatched junction nucleotides: 7. CDR3 protein: CASSLRAGGRYEQFF. CDR3 nucleotide sequence: TGTGCCAGCAGCTTACGAGCGGGAGGAAGGTATGAGCAGTTCTTC.

The CDR3 bases are TGTGCCAGCAGCTGGGAGGGAGGAAGGTACGAGCAGTACTTC. It codes for CASSWEGGRYEQYF. The V gene is TRBV7-9, the J gene TRBJ2-7, with 7 bases identical to TRBD2. Germline trimming cut 4 bases from V and 4 bases from J; bases unmatched to any gene: 7. CDR1 and CDR2 from the germline V gene are SEHNR and FQNEAQ (reference sequence). The CDR3 loop spans 14 amino acids.

This sequence joins TRBV3-1 (or the pseudogene TRBV3-2) and TRBJ1-1, with 8 bases lining up with TRBD1. The CDR3 loop spans 14 amino acids. V lost 7 bases and J lost 4; bases outside the gene matches: 8. CDR1 and CDR2 from the germline V gene are LGHDT and YNNKEL (reference sequence). This CDR3 is CASTPTGDGTEAFF. CDR3 bases: TGTGCCAGCACCCCGACAGGGGACGGCACTGAAGCTTTCTTT.

The genes are TRBV12-1 and TRBJ2-7; the table assigns TRBD1, which was not confirmed against the DNA. TRBV12-1 corresponds to a pseudogene. This CDR3 contains 16 residues. The CDR3 loop reads CASSTEGTGFNYEQYF. CDR3 bases: TGTGCCAGCAGCACCGAAGGGACAGGGTTTAACTACGAGCAGTACTTC.

The chain combines TRBV4-3 with TRBJ2-1; weak D call: TRBD2 (5 bases). The CDR3 has 16 amino acids. With 4 bases removed from V and 0 bases from J, the gap between germline ends came to 13 bases. The V gene's germline CDR1 is LGHNA and CDR2 YSLEER. CDR3 protein: CASSRGEGSSYNEQFF. DNA of the CDR3: TGCGCCAGCAGCCGAGGAGAAGGGAGCTCCTACAATGAGCAGTTCTTC.

The chain has TRBV16 and TRBJ2-1; 7 nucleotides line up with TRBD2. The CDR3 is 15 residues long. The V gene's germline CDR1 is KGHSY and CDR2 FQNENV. Germline trimming cut 1 base from V and 7 bases from J; bases unmatched to any gene: 7. The CDR3 DNA reads as TGTGCCAGCAGCCAATTCGCGGGAGCGTGGAATGAGCAGTTCTTC. As protein: CASSQFAGAWNEQFF.